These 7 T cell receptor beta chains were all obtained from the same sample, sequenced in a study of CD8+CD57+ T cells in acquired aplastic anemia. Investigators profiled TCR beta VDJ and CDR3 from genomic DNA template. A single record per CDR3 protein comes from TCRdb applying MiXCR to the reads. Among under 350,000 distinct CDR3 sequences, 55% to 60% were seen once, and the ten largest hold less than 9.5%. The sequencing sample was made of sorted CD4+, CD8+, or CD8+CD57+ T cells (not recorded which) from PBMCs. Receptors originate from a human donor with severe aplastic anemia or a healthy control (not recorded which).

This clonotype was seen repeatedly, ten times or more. The chain's CDR3 is CASSSGTVDGYTF. Here the CDR3 DNA reads TGTGCCAGCAGTTCAGGGACAGTCGATGGCTACACCTTC. The chain joins TRBV7-2 to TRBJ1-2; 7 bases fit TRBD1. The CDR3 spans 13 residues. Germline V CDR1 and CDR2: SGHTA, FQGNSA. V dropped 6 bases and J dropped 6; count of bases not matched to a gene: 7.

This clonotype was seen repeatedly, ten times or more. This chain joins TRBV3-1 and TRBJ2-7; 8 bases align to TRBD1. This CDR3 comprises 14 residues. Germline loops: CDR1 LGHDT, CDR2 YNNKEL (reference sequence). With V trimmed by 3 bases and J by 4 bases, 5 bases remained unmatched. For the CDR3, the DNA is TGTGCCAGCAGCCATCGGACAGGGTCTTACGAGCAGTACTTC. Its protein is CASSHRTGSYEQYF.

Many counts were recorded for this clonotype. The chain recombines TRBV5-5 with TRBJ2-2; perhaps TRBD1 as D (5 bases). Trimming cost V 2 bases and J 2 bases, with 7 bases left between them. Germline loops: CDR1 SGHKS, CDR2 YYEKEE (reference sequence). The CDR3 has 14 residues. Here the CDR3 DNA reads TGTGCCAGCAGCTTTGACAGAAACACCGGGGAGCTGTTTTTT. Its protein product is CASSFDRNTGELFF.

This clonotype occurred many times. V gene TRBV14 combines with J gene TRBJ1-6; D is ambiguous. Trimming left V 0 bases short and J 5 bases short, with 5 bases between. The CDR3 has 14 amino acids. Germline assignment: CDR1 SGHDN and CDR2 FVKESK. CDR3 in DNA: TGTGCCAGCAGCCAAGAGGCAGATAATTCACCCCTCCACTTT. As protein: CASSQEADNSPLHF.

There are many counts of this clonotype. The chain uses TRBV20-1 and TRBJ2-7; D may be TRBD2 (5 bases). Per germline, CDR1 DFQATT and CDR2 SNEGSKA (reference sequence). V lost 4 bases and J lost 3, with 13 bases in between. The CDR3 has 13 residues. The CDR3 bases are TGCAGTGCTATAACCGGGGTCAACTACGAGCAGTACTTC. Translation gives CSAITGVNYEQYF.

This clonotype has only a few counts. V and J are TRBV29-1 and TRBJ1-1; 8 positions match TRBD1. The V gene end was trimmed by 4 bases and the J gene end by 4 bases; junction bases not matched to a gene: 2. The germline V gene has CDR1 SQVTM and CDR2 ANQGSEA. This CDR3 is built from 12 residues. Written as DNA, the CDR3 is TGCAGCGTTGGACAGGGGCGCACTGAAGCTTTCTTT. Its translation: CSVGQGRTEAFF.

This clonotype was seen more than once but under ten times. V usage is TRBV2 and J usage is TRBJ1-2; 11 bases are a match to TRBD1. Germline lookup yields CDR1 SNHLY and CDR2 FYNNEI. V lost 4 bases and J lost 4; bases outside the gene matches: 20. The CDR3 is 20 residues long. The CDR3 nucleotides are TGTGCCAGCAGTGCGGGGACAGGGGGAACTATGATTCCCCCCCCCTATGGCTACACCTTC. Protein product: CASSAGTGGTMIPPPYGYTF.